This T cell receptor (beta chain) stems from a study of blood T cell repertoires in COVID-19. Study in general: The United States, Italy and Spain were the sources of the acute and convalescent COVID-19 samples. T cells, B-cell-depleted T cells, or PBMCs provided the cDNA or gDNA that served as material.

The CDR3 is 13 residues long. Germline V gives CDR1 SGHVS, CDR2 FQNEAQ. Trimming took 5 bases from V and 8 from J, leaving 13 bases between them. This clone was detected only a few times. The method was immunoSEQ multiplex PCR; TCRdb's version includes in-frame clones alone and lacks a portion of them. The sample lists a few hundred thousand clones; roughly 85% were seen once. The sequenced sample was peripheral blood. The source of this sequence is a woman aged 30 to 39 with active or convalescent COVID-19. The chain recombines TRBV7-8 with TRBJ1-5; D is possibly TRBD1 (6 bases). The CDR3 loop is CASSLRGGKPQHF. CDR3 nucleotide sequence: TGTGCCAGCAGCCTACGAGGGGGTAAGCCCCAGCATTTT.